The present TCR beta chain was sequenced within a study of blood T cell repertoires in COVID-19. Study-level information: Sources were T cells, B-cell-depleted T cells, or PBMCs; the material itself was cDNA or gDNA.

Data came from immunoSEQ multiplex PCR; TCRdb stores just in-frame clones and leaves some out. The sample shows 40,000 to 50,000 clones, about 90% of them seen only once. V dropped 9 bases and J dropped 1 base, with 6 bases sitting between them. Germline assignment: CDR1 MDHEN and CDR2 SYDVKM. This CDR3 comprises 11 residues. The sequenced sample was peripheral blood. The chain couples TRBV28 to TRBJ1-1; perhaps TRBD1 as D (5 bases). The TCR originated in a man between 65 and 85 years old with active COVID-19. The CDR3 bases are TGTGCCAGTACAGGGAACACTGAAGCTTTCTTT. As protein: CASTGNTEAFF.